The table lists the clone carrying this T cell receptor beta chain with many counts. This library used roughly 400 ng RNA and molecular barcoded adaptors spanning alpha/delta and beta/gamma chains. TCRdb called the reads again in MiXCR, with one record for every CDR3 protein. Among 25,000 to 35,000 distinct CDR3 sequences listed, roughly 18% were seen once. This specimen belongs to a study of read filtering for tumor transcriptome and immune sequencing. The receptor was derived from a donor over 35 with multiple myeloma. The sequenced sample was a population of CD138-negative cells sorted from bone marrow.

As DNA, the CDR3 is TGTGCCAGCAGCTTGGCCCCGACAGCCTCTGGGGCCAACGTCCTGACTTTC. Protein sequence: CASSLAPTASGANVLTF. The gene calls are TRBV5-5 and TRBJ2-6, with D perhaps TRBD1 (5 bases). The V end was cut by 0 bases, the J end by 0 bases, with 10 bases between. The V gene's germline CDR1 is SGHKS and CDR2 YYEKEE (reference sequence). The CDR3 runs to 17 residues.